This T cell receptor (beta chain) appears in the sequencing data of a study of T cell changes during pregnancy in multiple sclerosis. Assay used: immunoSEQ multiplex PCR; TCRdb lists only in-frame clones, some missing. The sample holds around 40,000 clones, roughly 89% seen once. This CDR3 contains 15 residues. The V gene's germline CDR1 is MNHEY and CDR2 SMNVEV (reference sequence). J gave up 4 bases and V 10 bases, and 11 bases lay outside the gene matches. This clone was counted only a few times. This material consisted of CD4+ T cells from peripheral blood mononuclear cells, taken in the first trimester of pregnancy. This sequence originates from a female donor with multiple sclerosis, enrolled in a pregnancy study. The chain uses TRBV27 and TRBJ2-7; 12 positions agree with TRBD2. CDR3 sequence reads: CATATPTSGSYEQYF. The CDR3 DNA sequence: TGTGCCACCGCAACACCGACTAGCGGGAGTTACGAGCAGTACTTC.